Reported below is one T cell receptor (beta chain). The table came from immunoSEQ multiplex PCR; TCRdb's copy has only in-frame clones and leaves some out. The sample has 7,500 to 8,500 clones; roughly 90% are singletons. This record belongs to a study of OX40 agonist ivuxolimab in advanced cancers. Overall study: Patients were treated with intravenous ivuxolimab, dosed at 0.01 to 10 mg/kg and infused every 2 weeks.

The CDR3 contains 17 residues. J lost 0 bases, V lost 3 bases, and 8 bases had no gene match. CDR1 and CDR2 (germline): MDHEN, SYDVKM. Autoimmune disease history or systemic immunosuppression was exclusionary. The sample in question was CD4+ or CD8+ T cells sorted from blood, obtained in a trial of the OX40 agonist ivuxolimab. The TCR comes from an adult with an advanced solid tumor such as melanoma, head and neck, liver or kidney cancer. This chain joins TRBV28 and TRBJ2-7; TRBD2 aligns across 10 bases. DNA of the CDR3: TGTGCCAGCAGTTTGCTAGCGGGGGCCCCAAGCTCCTACGAGCAGTACTTC. Translating it yields CASSLLAGAPSSYEQYF.